The 19 T cell receptor beta chains reported below all come from one sample, sequenced in a study of shared clonotypes between healthy human individuals. Libraries were prepared by immunoSEQ multiplex PCR; TCRdb keeps only in-frame clonotypes and omits some of them. Among 2 million to 2.5 million clones listed, around 93% were seen once. The sample comprised naive CD4+ T cells from PBMCs. Indicated subset: CD45RA+ positively selected. The receptor set was obtained from a man aged 18 to 35 in good health. Some clones in this sample may be carry-over from other donors' samples.

The chain has TRBV7-9 and TRBJ2-7; D may be TRBD1 (6 bases). The CDR3 runs 16 residues. The V end was cut by 4 bases, the J end by 1 base, with 17 bases between. Germline CDR1 and CDR2: SEHNR and FQNEAQ (reference sequence). The CDR3 region has the DNA TGTGCCAGCAGCTCCCCTTCGGCAGGGGAGTCCTACGAGCAGTACTTC. It encodes CASSSPSAGESYEQYF.

This chain joins TRBV25-1 and TRBJ1-1; possible D gene TRBD1, 5 bases. CDR3 length equals 13 residues. V lost 6 bases and J 1 base, leaving 9 bases between the germline ends. Germline CDR1 reads MGHDK; CDR2 reads SYGVNS. The DNA for the CDR3 is TGTGCCAGCAGCGTTAGGGGGAACACTGAAGCTTTCTTT. Translation: CASSVRGNTEAFF.

The chain recombines TRBV9 with TRBJ2-1; D is unclear. The CDR3 loop spans 14 amino acids. Germline V lookup: CDR1 SGDLS, CDR2 YYNGEE. Trimming removed 3 bases from V and 8 bases from J, with 15 bases in between. The CDR3 region is CASSADARGDEQFF. In DNA, the CDR3 is TGTGCCAGCAGCGCGGACGCCCGAGGTGATGAGCAGTTCTTC.

The chain has TRBV5-4 and TRBJ2-2, with TRBD2 matching over 13 bases. CDR1 and CDR2 from the germline V gene are SGHNT and YYREEE (reference sequence). The CDR3 extends over 15 amino acids. The V segment lost 3 bases and the J segment 7 bases; nucleotides outside the gene matches: 3. The CDR3 bases are TGTGCCAGCAGCTCACGGACTAGCGGGAGCGGGGAGCTGTTTTTT. Residues: CASSSRTSGSGELFF.

The J gene is TRBJ1-4, the V gene TRBV30; a possible D gene is TRBD1 (6 bases). CDR1 GTSNPN and CDR2 SVGIG come from the germline V gene (reference sequence). V dropped 1 base and J dropped 4 bases, with 13 bases sitting between them. This CDR3 region has 15 residues. The CDR3 nucleotides read TGTGCCTGGAGTGGCAGGGGTTCTGGTAATGAAAAACTGTTTTTT. Protein product: CAWSGRGSGNEKLFF.

As regards this clone: The same CDR3 is also encoded by other DNA sequences in this sample. The chain combines TRBV9 with TRBJ1-4, with D perhaps TRBD1 (5 bases). The V end lost 0 bases, the J end lost 6 bases, and 9 bases lay between the germline ends. Per germline, CDR1 SGDLS and CDR2 YYNGEE. This CDR3 is 14 amino acids long. The CDR3 coding sequence is TGTGCCAGCAGCGTAGGGCAGGGCGATGAAAAACTGTTTTTT. Its translation is CASSVGQGDEKLFF.

This chain connects TRBV7-3 to TRBJ2-3; no clear D. V lost 5 bases and J 5 bases, leaving 14 bases between the germline ends. The CDR3 has 14 amino acids. Germline V gene data show CDR1 as SGHTA and CDR2 as FQGTGA. CDR3 in DNA: TGTGCCAGCAGCCCGCGATTACGTGGAGATACGCAGTATTTT. It specifies CASSPRLRGDTQYF.

This chain connects TRBV6-1 to TRBJ2-7; tentatively, D is TRBD2 (5 bases). Trimming left V 4 bases short and J 2 bases short, with 9 bases between. The CDR3 contains 13 residues. CDR1 and CDR2 (germline): MNHNS, SASEGT. CDR3 loop: CASSVLGAYEQYF. In DNA, the CDR3 is TGTGCCAGCAGTGTTCTGGGAGCCTACGAGCAGTACTTC.

The J gene is TRBJ2-5, the V gene TRBV5-1, with D maybe TRBD2 (6 bases). The germline gives CDR1 SGHRS, CDR2 YFSETQ. CDR3 length equals 17 residues. Trimming cost V 0 bases and J 2 bases, with 17 bases left between them. CDR3 residues: CASSLGRRGLRQETQYF. The CDR3 coding sequence is TGCGCCAGCAGCTTGGGGAGGAGGGGACTCAGACAAGAGACCCAGTACTTC.

The chain recombines TRBV5-4 with TRBJ2-1, with TRBD2 as a possible D gene (6 bases). Germline V CDR1 and CDR2: SGHNT, YYREEE (reference sequence). V was clipped by 4 bases and J by 5 bases, with 13 bases between them. The CDR3 has 14 residues. CDR3 sequence (DNA): TGTGCCAGCAGCCGGGGAGTAGCGGACAATGAGCAGTTCTTC. It yields the protein CASSRGVADNEQFF.

V gene TRBV7-2 combines with J gene TRBJ1-4; weak D call: TRBD1 (5 bases). With 4 bases removed from V and 3 bases from J, the gap between germline ends came to 9 bases. Germline CDR1 and CDR2: SGHTA and FQGNSA. CDR3 length equals 14 residues. The CDR3 sequence: CASSSPGPNEKLFF. The CDR3 DNA follows: TGTGCCAGCAGCTCCCCAGGGCCTAATGAAAAACTGTTTTTT. The full variable domain, rest sourced from reference TRBV7-2 and TRBJ1-4, is GAGVSQSPSNKVTEKGKDVELRCDPISGHTALYWYRQSLGQGLEFLIYFQGNSAPDKSGLPSDRFSAERTGGSVSTLTIQRTQQEDSAVYLCASSSPGPNEKLFFGSGTQLSVL.

V and J are TRBV28 and TRBJ2-7, with D perhaps TRBD2 (6 bases). Germline CDR1 reads MDHEN; CDR2 reads SYDVKM. Between the trimmed V and J ends, which lost 6 bases and 4 bases, there was a span of 16 bases. The CDR3 covers 14 residues. CDR3: CASRLTRAGYEQYF. In nucleotides, the CDR3 is TGTGCCAGCAGGCTGACTAGGGCGGGGTACGAGCAGTACTTC.

V and J are TRBV7-2 and TRBJ2-2; D remains unclear. V was shortened by 2 bases and J by 6 bases, with 16 bases between the two germline ends. CDR3 size: 16 residues. Germline CDR1 SGHTA, CDR2 FQGNSA. DNA for the CDR3: TGTGCCAGCAGCTTATACGGTTTAGGTAGTTCCGGGGAGCTGTTTTTT. This sequence encodes CASSLYGLGSSGELFF.

This clone was counted a single time. The CDR3 sequence: CASLGQTKTYEQYF. CDR3 sequence (DNA): TGTGCCAGTCTGGGACAGACAAAAACCTACGAGCAGTACTTC. V is TRBV2 and J is TRBJ2-7; 7 nucleotides line up with TRBD1. The germline gives CDR1 SNHLY, CDR2 FYNNEI. After removal of 9 bases from V and 2 bases from J, the junction contained 10 bases not matched to a gene. The CDR3 loop spans 14 amino acids.

The rearrangement links TRBV5-1 to TRBJ2-1; 11 bases align to TRBD2. Germline V gene sequence: CDR1 SGHRS, CDR2 YFSETQ. The V and J ends lost 0 bases and 9 bases, in that order; junction bases with no gene match: 8. The CDR3 extends over 16 amino acids. This CDR3 reads CASSLVISGREGEQFF. The CDR3 DNA sequence: TGCGCCAGCAGCTTGGTTATTAGCGGGAGGGAGGGTGAGCAGTTCTTC.

The chain links TRBV7-3 to TRBJ2-7; D might be TRBD1 or TRBD2, each matching 5 bases. The CDR3 sequence is 15 residues long. Trimming took off 0 bases at V and 2 bases at J, with 11 bases between the two ends. The germline CDR1 and CDR2 sequences are SGHTA and FQGTGA. The CDR3 DNA follows: TGTGCCAGCAGCTTAACCGGGGCAGGAGCCTACGAGCAGTACTTC. The encoded protein is CASSLTGAGAYEQYF. Combining the CDR3 with reference TRBV7-3 and TRBJ2-7 gives the whole variable domain GAGVSQTPSNKVTEKGKYVELRCDPISGHTALYWYRQSLGQGPEFLIYFQGTGAADDSGLPNDRFFAVRPEGSVSTLKIQRTERGDSAVYLCASSLTGAGAYEQYFGPGTRLTVT.

In this sample, this clone turned up once. This sequence joins TRBV6-6 and TRBJ2-7, with D hard to call. The germline V gene has CDR1 MNHNY and CDR2 SVGAGI (reference sequence). This CDR3 is 15 amino acids long. Trimming cost V 7 bases and J 0 bases, with 16 bases left between them. The CDR3: CASIGPNSGSYEQYF. The CDR3 DNA sequence: TGTGCCAGCATCGGACCCAACTCGGGCTCCTACGAGCAGTACTTC.

The chain's CDR3 is CASSTLDRGVDGRAPIQYF. For the CDR3, the DNA is TGTGCCAGCAGCACCTTGGACAGGGGGGTTGATGGAAGGGCGCCAATTCAGTACTTC. This chain uses TRBV4-2 with TRBJ2-4; 10 bases match TRBD1. Germline V gene sequence: CDR1 LGHNA, CDR2 YNFKEQ. J gave up 10 bases and V 5 bases, and 23 bases lay outside the gene matches. The CDR3 length is 19 residues.

The genes are TRBV28 and TRBJ1-5; D might be TRBD1 (5 bases). The germline V gene has CDR1 MDHEN and CDR2 SYDVKM. CDR3 length: 16 amino acids. Trimming removed 7 bases at V and 2 bases at J, with 18 bases between. The CDR3: CASKPPGQGGNQPQHF. CDR3 sequence (DNA): TGTGCCAGCAAACCACCGGGGCAGGGCGGCAATCAGCCCCAGCATTTT.